This T cell receptor beta chain was sequenced for a study of Ad26.COV2.S vaccination and SARS-CoV-2 variants. Across the study: Intramuscularly, Ad26.COV2.S was given either once or twice, 56 days apart.

Only in-frame clones appear in the TCRdb table, and some are missing; sequencing was by immunoSEQ multiplex PCR. Counted here are around 380,000 clones, approximately 90% occurring once; the ten biggest clones make up around 3.4%. On this clone itself: As yet, its antigen is unknown.

Study outcomes and limitations: Spike-specific TCR breadth was greater in vaccine than placebo recipients. Placebo and vaccine recipients had non-spike TCR breadth that was similar.

Treatment reported: around 19 received Ad26.COV2.S at low or high dose, single or two shots; several received placebo; per-sample allocation not given. On day 63 after the first injection, vaccine and placebo recipients gave samples. Donation came from an adult in Boston who was aged 18-55 years. Per germline, CDR1 MNHEY and CDR2 SMNVEV (reference sequence). V shed 5 bases, J shed 3 bases, and the junction held 10 bases outside the gene matches. The CDR3 extends over 16 amino acids. The input for sequencing was peripheral blood, taken in a trial of Ad26.COV2.S vaccine versus placebo. This sequence was found in a person between 18 and 59 years old who received the Ad26.COV2.S COVID-19 vaccine or a placebo. J is TRBJ2-5 and V is TRBV27, with TRBD2 matching over 9 bases. Here the CDR3 reads CASSPYYSGGKETQYF. In nucleotides, the CDR3 is TGTGCCAGCAGTCCATATTATAGCGGGGGCAAAGAGACCCAGTACTTC.